This entry is about one T cell receptor beta chain. The antigen is not known. This specimen belongs to a study of T cell repertoires in cytomegalovirus infection. General observations from the study: HLA-C-restricted TCR beta clonotypes specific for CMV led the ex vivo response.

Via MiXCR, TCRdb re-called the reads, giving one row per CDR3 protein. The sample has 160,000 or so distinct CDR3 sequences; about 15% are singletons. CDR1 is MGHRA, CDR2 YSYEKL, per germline. Trimming left V 4 bases short and J 0 bases short, with 13 bases between. This CDR3 spans 15 amino acids. The sequenced sample consisted of CD8+ T cells from PBMCs. This receptor was obtained from a human donor in good health (CMV status not recorded). Some clones in this sample may be carry-over from other donors' samples. This chain connects TRBV4-1 to TRBJ2-7, with a possible D match to TRBD2 (6 bases). The CDR3 loop is CASSPSGLSSYEQYF. The DNA for the CDR3 is TGCGCCAGCAGCCCGAGCGGGTTGAGCTCCTACGAGCAGTACTTC.